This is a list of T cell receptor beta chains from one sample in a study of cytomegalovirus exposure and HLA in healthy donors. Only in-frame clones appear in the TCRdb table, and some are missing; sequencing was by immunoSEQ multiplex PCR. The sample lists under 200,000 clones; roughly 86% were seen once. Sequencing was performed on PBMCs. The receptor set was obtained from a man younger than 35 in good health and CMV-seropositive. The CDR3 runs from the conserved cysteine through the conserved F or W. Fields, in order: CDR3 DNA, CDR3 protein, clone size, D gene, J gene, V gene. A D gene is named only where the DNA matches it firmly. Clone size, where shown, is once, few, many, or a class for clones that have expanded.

TGTGCCAGCAGCTCGACAGGGTCGAAGACCCAGTACTTC	CASSSTGSKTQYF	.	TRBD1	TRBJ2-5	TRBV6-5
TGTGCCAGCAGCAAAAAGGGGACAGGTTCTACTGAAGCTTTCTTT	CASSKKGTGSTEAFF	.	TRBD1	TRBJ1-1	TRBV7-9
TGTGCCAGCAGCTCCACAGGGGGCGAAGGCTACACCTTC	CASSSTGGEGYTF	medium-sized	TRBD1	TRBJ1-2	TRBV5-5
TGTGCCAGCAGCCCCTACGCACAGGAGAACACCGGGGAGCTGTTTTTT	CASSPYAQENTGELFF	.	.	TRBJ2-2	TRBV27
TGTGCCAGTAGTACCCTCGGACAGGGCGAGCAGTACTTC	CASSTLGQGEQYF	.	TRBD1	TRBJ2-7	TRBV19
TGTGCCAGCAGCTTAGCCACGGGACAGTGGGGCTACACCTTC	CASSLATGQWGYTF	.	TRBD1	TRBJ1-2	TRBV7-9
TGTGCCAGCAGTTTCAGAATGAACACTGAAGCTTTCTTT	CASSFRMNTEAFF	few	.	TRBJ1-1	TRBV28
TGTGCCAGCAAGCGCCGGGACTACACAGATACGCAGTATTTT	CASKRRDYTDTQYF	once	TRBD2	TRBJ2-3	TRBV7-9
TGTGCCAGCAGCCACCGGGACTACCAACCTGCGAACACCGGGGAGCTGTTTTTT	CASSHRDYQPANTGELFF	.	TRBD2	TRBJ2-2	TRBV11-2
TGTGCCAGCAGCCCCCGGGACTGGGATCAGCCCCAGCATTTT	CASSPRDWDQPQHF	.	.	TRBJ1-5	TRBV28
TGTGCCAGCAGTTTATCCAGGGCAGGCTACGAGCAGTACTTC	CASSLSRAGYEQYF	.	.	TRBJ2-7	TRBV27
TGCGCCAGCACTGACATTAGGACAGGGAGGAATGAGCAGTTCTTC	CASTDIRTGRNEQFF	.	TRBD1	TRBJ2-1	TRBV4-1
TGTGCCAGCAGCTTAACAGGGCCCTACGAGCAGTACTTC	CASSLTGPYEQYF	.	.	TRBJ2-7	TRBV13
TGTGCCAGCAGCTTAGCTCTAGCGGGACCCCAAGAGACCCAGTACTTC	CASSLALAGPQETQYF	.	TRBD2	TRBJ2-5	TRBV11-2
TGTGCCAGCAGGCGAGGGAAGGGTAAGACTGAAGCTTTCTTT	CASRRGKGKTEAFF	.	.	TRBJ1-1	TRBV19
TGTGCCACCGCGGCATCAAGGGGCTACGAGCAGTACTTC	CATAASRGYEQYF	.	.	TRBJ2-7	TRBV19
TGTGCCAGCAGTGAAGCTGGGACGGAGGGCGATGAGCAGTTCTTC	CASSEAGTEGDEQFF	.	.	TRBJ2-1	TRBV2
TGTGCCAGTAGTACCGACGTTTCGAGCGGGAGCACCTACGAGCAGTACTTC	CASSTDVSSGSTYEQYF	.	TRBD2	TRBJ2-7	TRBV19
TGTGCCAGTAGCCAACAGGGTCGGAACACTGAAGCTTTCTTT	CASSQQGRNTEAFF	.	.	TRBJ1-1	TRBV19
TGTGCCAGCAGCCGGACAGGGTCTGGCAATCAGCCCCAGCATTTT	CASSRTGSGNQPQHF	.	TRBD1	TRBJ1-5	TRBV5-8
TGCGCCAGCAGCTTGGGTACTAGCGGGAGTCGCGATACGCAGTATTTT	CASSLGTSGSRDTQYF	.	TRBD2	TRBJ2-3	TRBV5-1
TGTGCCAGCAGGGGGCAGGGATTTTACAATGAGCAGTTCTTC	CASRGQGFYNEQFF	.	.	TRBJ2-1	TRBV27
TGTGCCAGCAGCTCGGGACTAGCGGATAGCTCCTACGAGCAGTACTTC	CASSSGLADSSYEQYF	.	TRBD2	TRBJ2-7	TRBV5-6
TGTGCCAGCAGCCGGGGACTAGCGGGAGGGTATGAGCAGTTCTTC	CASSRGLAGGYEQFF	.	TRBD2	TRBJ2-1	TRBV11-3
TGTGCCTGGAGTGTAACTAGCGGGAGGTGGCAGTTCTTC	CAWSVTSGRWQFF	.	TRBD2	TRBJ2-1	TRBV30
TGCGCCAGCAGGCGGTCTAGCGGGAGTTTAGATGACGAGCAGTACTTC	CASRRSSGSLDDEQYF	.	TRBD2	TRBJ2-7	TRBV10-1
TGCGCCAGCAGCTTGATCGGACAGGGATTCACTGAAGCTTTCTTT	CASSLIGQGFTEAFF	.	TRBD1	TRBJ1-1	TRBV5-1
TGTGCCAGCAGCCAAACCGGGACAGGGGCGGGTGGCTACACCTTC	CASSQTGTGAGGYTF	.	TRBD1	TRBJ1-2	TRBV7-9
TGTGCCAGCAGTCTCGAGCCACCCCACGAGCAGTACTTC	CASSLEPPHEQYF	.	.	TRBJ2-7	TRBV6-1
TGCGCCAGCAGCCAAGCTCCGGGACAGATGAACACTGAAGCTTTCTTT	CASSQAPGQMNTEAFF	.	TRBD1	TRBJ1-1	TRBV4-1
TGTGCCAGCTTTTTGGGACTAGCGGGAGAACGAGTGGGAGATACGCAGTATTTT	CASFLGLAGERVGDTQYF	.	TRBD2	TRBJ2-3	TRBV2
TGTGCCAGCAGCTTGGAGGGGATCGCGAACACTGAAGCTTTCTTT	CASSLEGIANTEAFF	few	.	TRBJ1-1	TRBV7-9
TGCGCCAGCAGTCCCGGGACTAGCGGCACAGATACGCAGTATTTT	CASSPGTSGTDTQYF	.	TRBD2	TRBJ2-3	TRBV5-1
TGTGCCAGCGACGCGGGTCTATTTAACGGGGAGCTGTTTTTT	CASDAGLFNGELFF	.	.	TRBJ2-2	TRBV2
TGTGCCGGCAGCCCGCAGACAGGGGAGGGTTACAATGAGCAGTTCTTC	CAGSPQTGEGYNEQFF	.	.	TRBJ2-1	TRBV13
TGTGCCAGCAGCCAAGACATGACAGGGGGCTTCACCAATGAGCAGTTCTTC	CASSQDMTGGFTNEQFF	.	TRBD1	TRBJ2-1	TRBV4-2
TGTGCCAGCAGCTTGGGGAGCGGGCAATTTTACGAGCAGTACTTC	CASSLGSGQFYEQYF	.	.	TRBJ2-7	TRBV7-2
TGTGCCAGCAGCCGGGCGGACAGGGGAGATGAAAAACTGTTTTTT	CASSRADRGDEKLFF	.	TRBD1	TRBJ1-4	TRBV13
TGTGCCAGCTCACCCGCGACAGGGGCCGAGCAGTACTTC	CASSPATGAEQYF	.	TRBD1	TRBJ2-7	TRBV18
TGTGCCAGCACCCGGGGGGGGCAGGGGAACTATGGCTACACCTTC	CASTRGGQGNYGYTF	once	.	TRBJ1-2	TRBV27
TGTGCCAGCAGTTCAGCGGGAGGCGATTTTGCCCGCGTCAATGAGCAGTTCTTC	CASSSAGGDFARVNEQFF	.	TRBD2	TRBJ2-1	TRBV28
TGTGCCAGCAGCTTAATCCCCTTAGCGGGAGTACGAGAGACCCAGTACTTC	CASSLIPLAGVRETQYF	.	TRBD2	TRBJ2-5	TRBV11-2
TGCGCCAGCAGCGGTGGCGCAGGCTATGGCTACACCTTC	CASSGGAGYGYTF	.	.	TRBJ1-2	TRBV5-1
TGTGCCAGCAGTGCCTTGGGACAGGGGTCTGGAAACACCATATATTTT	CASSALGQGSGNTIYF	.	TRBD1	TRBJ1-3	TRBV6-1
TGCGCCAGCAGCCAAGTTGGGGAGCCACTGACGAACACTGAAGCTTTCTTT	CASSQVGEPLTNTEAFF	.	.	TRBJ1-1	TRBV4-1